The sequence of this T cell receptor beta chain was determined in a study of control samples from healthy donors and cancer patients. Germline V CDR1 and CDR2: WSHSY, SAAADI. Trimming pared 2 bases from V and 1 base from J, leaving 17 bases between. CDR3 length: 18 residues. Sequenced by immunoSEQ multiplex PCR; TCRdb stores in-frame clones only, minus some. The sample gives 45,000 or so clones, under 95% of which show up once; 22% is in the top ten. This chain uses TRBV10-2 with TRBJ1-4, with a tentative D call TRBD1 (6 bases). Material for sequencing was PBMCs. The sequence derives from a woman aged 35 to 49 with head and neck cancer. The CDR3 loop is CASSEPTSTGRTNEKLFF. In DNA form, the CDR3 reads TGCGCCAGCAGTGAGCCAACATCGACAGGTCGAACTAATGAAAAACTGTTTTTT.